This T cell receptor beta chain was retrieved from a study of T cells expressing NK-cell markers. TCRdb reprocessed the 5' RACE reads, with one entry per CDR3 protein and no DNA. This sample's clone table lists approximately 550,000 distinct CDR3 sequences. Germline loops: CDR1 LNHNV, CDR2 YYDKDF (reference sequence). The CDR3 is 15 residues long. This chain uses TRBV15 with TRBJ1-3; TCRdb reports TRBD1, a call that lacks DNA to check it against. The clonotype comes from a man between 18 and 29 years old in good health. Material: blood T cells: a sorted CD56 or NKG2C T cell subset, CD4+ or CD8+ T cells, or bulk PBMC T cells (not recorded which). This CDR3 reads CATKARGTEGNTIYF.